This is a list of T cell receptor beta chains from one sample in a study of blood T cell repertoires in COVID-19. Clones were sequenced by immunoSEQ multiplex PCR, and TCRdb holds only the in-frame ones, with some missing. Of tens of thousands of clones listed, about nine tenths are singletons. Sequencing was carried out using peripheral blood. The receptors here all came from a man aged 60-69 years with acute or convalescent COVID-19. Each CDR3 is given with its conserved first and last residue. A D gene is named only where the DNA matches it firmly. Rows give clone size only sometimes, using once, few, many, or a class for an expanded clone.

clone_size,d_call,cdr3_length,j_call,v_call,cdr3_nt,cdr3_aa
.,.,18,TRBJ2-3,TRBV4-3,TGCGCCAGCAGCCAAGAGGTGGCTAGCGCGACCTACACAGATACGCAGTATTTT,CASSQEVASATYTDTQYF
.,.,14,TRBJ1-6,TRBV11-3,TGTGCCAGCAGTCAGGGGCAGGAGAATTCACCCCTCCACTTT,CASSQGQENSPLHF
.,TRBD1,19,TRBJ1-5,TRBV19,TGTGCCAGTAGAGTCACTAGCCGGGACAGGGGATATAGCAATCAGCCCCAGCATTTT,CASRVTSRDRGYSNQPQHF
.,.,13,TRBJ1-2,TRBV28,TGTGCCAGCAGTTTCCCCCCAAGAGGTGGCTACACCTTC,CASSFPPRGGYTF
.,.,18,TRBJ1-2,TRBV19,TGTGCCAGTAGTGAGTCGGCGGTCGTGGGACTCCTTAACTATGGCTACACCTTC,CASSESAVVGLLNYGYTF
.,TRBD2,15,TRBJ2-7,TRBV28,TGTGCCAGCAGTCTAGCGGGAGGGCCTCTAAGCGAGCAGTACTTC,CASSLAGGPLSEQYF
.,.,14,TRBJ2-1,TRBV7-2,TGTGCCAGCAGCCAAGCAGGGGCCTACAATGAGCAGTTCTTC,CASSQAGAYNEQFF
.,TRBD1,14,TRBJ2-1,TRBV9,TGTGCCAGCAGCGCGCCGGGACAGGGCAGCGAGCAGTTCTTC,CASSAPGQGSEQFF
.,TRBD2,17,TRBJ2-5,TRBV19,TGTGCCAGTAGTATTTCTGGAGTAGCGGGTTTCCAAGAGACCCAGTACTTC,CASSISGVAGFQETQYF
.,.,14,TRBJ2-2,TRBV19,TGTGCCAGTGAGGGGGACGTGATCGGCGGGGAGCTGTTTTTT,CASEGDVIGGELFF
.,TRBD1,16,TRBJ2-6,TRBV3-1/TRBV3-2,TGTGCCAGCAGCCAGCCAGGGGGCTCTGGGGCCAACGTCCTGACTTTC,CASSQPGGSGANVLTF
.,TRBD2,15,TRBJ2-2,TRBV13,TGTGCCAGCAGCTTGCTAGCGGGGGGAACCGGGGAGCTGTTTTTT,CASSLLAGGTGELFF
.,TRBD1,14,TRBJ2-7,TRBV28,TGTGCCAGCAGCCCGGGACAGGCCCCATACGAGCAGTACTTC,CASSPGQAPYEQYF
.,.,15,TRBJ2-2,TRBV5-5,TGTGCCAGCAGCTTGAGAACACAGAACACCGGGGAGCTGTTTTTT,CASSLRTQNTGELFF
.,TRBD2,16,TRBJ2-1,TRBV7-6,TGTGCCAGCAGCTCGGGACTAGCGGGATCCTACAATGAGCAGTTCTTC,CASSSGLAGSYNEQFF
.,.,13,TRBJ1-1,TRBV6-4,TGTGCCAGCAGTGACTCGAGGAGGACTGAAGCTTTCTTT,CASSDSRRTEAFF
.,TRBD1,15,TRBJ2-5,TRBV9,TGTGCCAGCAGCACAGGGGAGAGAGAGGAAGAGACCCAGTACTTC,CASSTGEREEETQYF
.,.,15,TRBJ2-1,TRBV5-1,TGCGCCAGCAGCTTTTCGGCCGGGATCTACAATGAGCAGTTCTTC,CASSFSAGIYNEQFF
.,.,18,TRBJ1-5,TRBV4-1,TGCGCCAGCAGCCTAGGCCACGTCAGGGGTAATAGCAATCAGCCCCAGCATTTT,CASSLGHVRGNSNQPQHF
once,.,13,TRBJ2-7,TRBV14,TGTGCCAGCAGCCAAGGTTCCCGGTGGTGGCAGTACTTC,CASSQGSRWWQYF
.,.,12,TRBJ2-5,TRBV6-5,TGTGCCAGCAGTCGCCCCAGAGAGACCCAGTACTTC,CASSRPRETQYF
.,.,13,TRBJ2-7,TRBV29-1,TGCAGCGTTCTATACAGGGTGGGCGACGAGCAGTACTTC,CSVLYRVGDEQYF
.,TRBD1,15,TRBJ2-7,TRBV10-1,TGCGCCAGCAGTGACCCCCTGACAGGGGCCTACGAGCAGTACTTC,CASSDPLTGAYEQYF
.,TRBD1,12,TRBJ1-2,TRBV28,TGTGCCAGCAGTTGGGACAGGCGTGGCTACACCTTC,CASSWDRRGYTF
.,.,15,TRBJ2-2,TRBV29-1,TGCAGCGTTAGTCCGCGGGGCCCGTTCACCGGGGAGCTGTTTTTT,CSVSPRGPFTGELFF
.,TRBD2,16,TRBJ2-3,TRBV20-1,TGCAGTGCTAGTGGTTTAGCGGGGGGTTTCACAGATACGCAGTATTTT,CSASGLAGGFTDTQYF
.,TRBD1,16,TRBJ1-5,TRBV28,TGTGCCAGCAGTCTGACCGGGACAGGGAGCAATCAGCCCCAGCATTTT,CASSLTGTGSNQPQHF
.,.,14,TRBJ1-1,TRBV5-1,TGCGCCAGCAGCTTAGATGGGGCCAACACTGAAGCTTTCTTT,CASSLDGANTEAFF
.,TRBD1,14,TRBJ1-1,TRBV19,TGTGCCAGTAGTCCAGGGACAGGGATCACTGAAGCTTTCTTT,CASSPGTGITEAFF
.,TRBD1,14,TRBJ1-5,TRBV2,TGTGCCAGTGGCAAGGACAGGGACAATCAGCCCCAGCATTTT,CASGKDRDNQPQHF
.,TRBD2,15,TRBJ2-7,TRBV7-2,TGTGCCAGCACGCCACCCGGGGGGAGCTCCTACGAGCAGTACTTC,CASTPPGGSSYEQYF
.,TRBD1,14,TRBJ1-1,TRBV18,TGTGCCAGCTCACCAACAGGGGTGAACACTGAAGCTTTCTTT,CASSPTGVNTEAFF
.,.,17,TRBJ2-3,TRBV7-3,TGTGCCAGCAGCCCCCATCCTAGCCGCTCTTTCACAGATACGCAGTATTTT,CASSPHPSRSFTDTQYF
.,TRBD1,14,TRBJ1-6,TRBV3-1/TRBV3-2,TGTGCCAGCAGCTACGGGACAGGGAATTCACCCCTCCACTTT,CASSYGTGNSPLHF
.,TRBD2,15,TRBJ2-1,TRBV2,TGTGCCAGCAGTGCATGGACTAGCGGGAGGGTTGAGCAGTTCTTC,CASSAWTSGRVEQFF
.,TRBD2,15,TRBJ2-3,TRBV14,TGTGCCAGCAGCCAAGTGGGGGGGTTCACAGATACGCAGTATTTT,CASSQVGGFTDTQYF
.,TRBD2,15,TRBJ2-2,TRBV7-6,TGTGCCAGCAGAAATATAGCGGGAGCCGTCGGGGAGCTGTTTTTT,CASRNIAGAVGELFF
.,.,13,TRBJ2-3,TRBV19,TGTGCCAGTAGTCCGAGGGAGACAGATACGCAGTATTTT,CASSPRETDTQYF
.,TRBD2,17,TRBJ2-1,TRBV6-2/TRBV6-3,TGTGCCAGCAGTCCAAATATAGCGGGAGTTTCCTACAATGAGCAGTTCTTC,CASSPNIAGVSYNEQFF
.,.,13,TRBJ1-2,TRBV11-2,TGTGCTAGCAAGGACAGATGGGTGGAAGGCTACACCTTC,CASKDRWVEGYTF
.,.,15,TRBJ2-3,TRBV11-2,TGTGCCAGCAGCTTAGATCCGACAGGCACAGATACGCAGTATTTT,CASSLDPTGTDTQYF
.,.,13,TRBJ1-1,TRBV19,TGTGCCAGTAGTATTCTGGGGGGCACTGAAGCTTTCTTT,CASSILGGTEAFF
.,.,14,TRBJ2-6,TRBV30,TGTGCCTCCCTACAGGGAACTGGGGCCAACGTCCTGACTTTC,CASLQGTGANVLTF
.,.,12,TRBJ1-5,TRBV6-1,TGTGCCAGCAGTGACAGGGAATGGCCCCAGCATTTT,CASSDREWPQHF
.,.,15,TRBJ2-2,TRBV11-3,TGTGCCAGCAGCTTAAACTCTTTAGCCACCGGGGAGCTGTTTTTT,CASSLNSLATGELFF
.,TRBD2,14,TRBJ2-2,TRBV19,TGTGCCAGTTCGACTAGCCTGAACACCGGGGAGCTGTTTTTT,CASSTSLNTGELFF
.,TRBD2,15,TRBJ2-5,TRBV25-1,TGTGCCAGCACCGGGACTACGGGCCCTTCGGAGACCCAGTACTTC,CASTGTTGPSETQYF
few,.,14,TRBJ2-1,TRBV10-3,TGTGCCATCAGTGAGTTAGCCGAGAACAATGAGCAGTTCTTC,CAISELAENNEQFF
.,.,12,TRBJ2-2,TRBV7-9,TGTGCCAGCAGCTCCGGAGACGGGGAGCTGTTTTTT,CASSSGDGELFF
.,.,14,TRBJ2-7,TRBV23-1,TGCGCCAGCAGTCAAATCGACAGGAGACACGAGCAGTACTTC,CASSQIDRRHEQYF